This entry lists 29 T cell receptor beta chains sequenced from one sample in a study of shared clonotypes between healthy human individuals. The protocol was immunoSEQ multiplex PCR, while the TCRdb copy is restricted to in-frame clones and leaves out a portion. The data show fewer than 600,000 clones, around 75% seen once. Sequencing used PBMCs. The receptor source for this set is a woman in her thirties or forties in good health. Some clones in this sample may be carry-over from other donors' samples.

The genes are TRBV5-1 and TRBJ1-2; the D gene is possibly TRBD1 (6 bases). The CDR3 is 15 amino acids. Germline CDR1 is SGHRS and CDR2 is YFSETQ. The germline V and J ends were trimmed by 4 bases and 5 bases, with 18 bases remaining between them. For the CDR3, the DNA is TGCGCCAGCAGCATACAGGCGCGGGGGGCATATGGCTACACCTTC. Amino acids: CASSIQARGAYGYTF.

The J gene is TRBJ2-4, the V gene TRBV4-2; D may be TRBD1 (5 bases). Trimming took 0 bases from V and 8 from J, leaving 14 bases between them. The CDR3 spans 15 residues. The germline V gene encodes CDR1 LGHNA and CDR2 YNFKEQ. This CDR3 reads CASSQDQGPRDIQYF. The CDR3, as DNA: TGTGCCAGCAGCCAAGATCAGGGTCCCCGAGACATTCAGTACTTC.

The V call is TRBV7-8, the J call TRBJ2-1, with D unclear. V lost 5 bases and J 6 bases, leaving 11 bases between the germline ends. The CDR3 spans 13 residues. The germline V gene encodes CDR1 SGHVS and CDR2 FQNEAQ. DNA of the CDR3: TGTGCCAGCAGCCTTGGACGGCTCAATGAGCAGTTCTTC. Protein product: CASSLGRLNEQFF. Using reference TRBV7-8 and TRBJ2-1 for the parts outside the CDR3, the full variable domain is GAGVSQSPRYKVAKRGQDVALRCDPISGHVSLFWYQQALGQGPEFLTYFQNEAQLDKSGLPSDRFFAERPEGSVSTLKIQRTQQEDSAVYLCASSLGRLNEQFFGPGTRLTVL.

This chain connects TRBV5-1 to TRBJ2-2; D possibly matches TRBD1 or TRBD2 (6 bases each). The CDR3 contains 15 residues. The V gene lost 2 bases and the J gene lost 4 bases, with 12 bases spanning the gap. Germline V lookup: CDR1 SGHRS, CDR2 YFSETQ. The CDR3 coding sequence is TGCGCCAGCAGCTTAGACAGGAGGGCCACCGGGGAGCTGTTTTTT. Its translation is CASSLDRRATGELFF.

The J gene is TRBJ2-3, the V gene TRBV18; D uncertain. The CDR3 loop spans 12 amino acids. From germline, CDR1 is KGHSH and CDR2 LQKENI. V lost 1 base and J 3 bases, leaving 2 bases between the germline ends. The CDR3 reads CASSPQTDTQYF. DNA of the CDR3: TGTGCCAGCTCACCACAGACAGATACGCAGTATTTT.

This clone was seen only a few times. This chain connects TRBV5-4 to TRBJ1-1, with a tentative D call TRBD1 (5 bases). The V gene's germline CDR1 is SGHNT and CDR2 YYREEE (reference sequence). V lost 3 bases to trimming and J lost 7 bases, with 10 bases between them. CDR3 length: 12 amino acids. This chain's CDR3 is CASSWGTSEAFF. DNA for the CDR3: TGTGCCAGCAGCTGGGGGACGAGTGAAGCTTTCTTT.

This CDR3 reads CASSLTGGEETQYF. CDR3 nucleotide sequence: TGTGCCAGCAGCTTAACAGGGGGCGAGGAGACCCAGTACTTC. This chain joins TRBV7-3 and TRBJ2-5; 7 bases align to TRBD1. Germline CDR1 SGHTA, CDR2 FQGTGA. CDR3 length: 14 amino acids. After removal of 0 bases from V and 5 bases from J, the junction contained 3 bases not matched to a gene.

V is TRBV10-2 and J is TRBJ1-1, with D tentatively TRBD1 (6 bases). Germline CDR1 is WSHSY and CDR2 is SAAADI. CDR3 length: 13 amino acids. V dropped 8 bases and J dropped 0 bases, with 10 bases sitting between them. The CDR3 loop is CASGDTMNTEAFF. For the CDR3, the DNA is TGCGCCAGCGGGGACACTATGAACACTGAAGCTTTCTTT.

The V and J genes are TRBV28 and TRBJ1-2, with 7 bases identical to TRBD1. In germline, CDR1 is MDHEN, CDR2 SYDVKM. The CDR3 spans 14 residues. V dropped 0 bases and J dropped 4; count of bases not matched to a gene: 2. The CDR3 reads CASSLWEGAYGYTF. CDR3 coding DNA: TGTGCCAGCAGTTTATGGGAGGGGGCCTATGGCTACACCTTC.

This clone was found once. This sequence is one base from a far larger clone and is likely a read error. CDR3 protein: CAWKRDLYTEAFF. The CDR3 DNA is TGTGCCTGGAAGCGGGATTTGTACACTGAAGCTTTCTTT. V gene TRBV30 combines with J gene TRBJ1-1; D is uncertain. In germline, CDR1 is GTSNPN, CDR2 SVGIG (reference sequence). Trimming cost V 4 bases and J 3 bases, with 12 bases left between them. This CDR3 has 13 amino acids.

This clone was recorded once. The chain has TRBV11-3 and TRBJ2-2; 9 bases line up with TRBD1. CDR1 and CDR2 from the germline V gene are SGHNT and YENEEA. V shed 5 bases and J 6 bases; nucleotides not matched to a gene: 10. The CDR3 runs to 16 residues. CDR3 bases: TGTGCCAGCAGCAAGACGCCGGGACAGGGAGCCGGGGAGCTGTTTTTT. It translates to CASSKTPGQGAGELFF. The complete variable domain, with remaining parts taken from reference TRBV11-3 and TRBJ2-2, reads EAGVVQSPRYKIIEKKQPVAFWCNPISGHNTLYWYLQNLGQGPELLIRYENEEAVDDSQLPKDRFSAERLKGVDSTLKIQPAELGDSAVYLCASSKTPGQGAGELFFGEGSRLTVL.

V is TRBV4-1 and J is TRBJ1-4; D gene ambiguous. Germline CDR1 is MGHRA and CDR2 is YSYEKL. The V and J ends lost 1 base and 4 bases respectively, with 10 bases between them. This CDR3 contains 15 residues. CDR3 sequence (DNA): TGCGCCAGCAGCCAAGCCCCCAGAAATAATGAAAAACTGTTTTTT. Translated, it gives CASSQAPRNNEKLFF.

The gene calls are TRBV4-2 and TRBJ1-4; TRBD1 matches 8 bases. Germline lookup yields CDR1 LGHNA and CDR2 YNFKEQ. This CDR3 is 16 amino acids long. Trimming removed 0 bases from V and 5 bases from J; junction bases left unmatched: 5. DNA of the CDR3: TGTGCCAGCAGCCAAGATGTAAGGGACAGGAATGAAAAACTGTTTTTT. It is translated as CASSQDVRDRNEKLFF.

The chain couples TRBV6-1 to TRBJ1-2; D possibly corresponds to TRBD1 (6 bases). V dropped 3 bases and J dropped 5 bases, with 13 bases sitting between them. The CDR3 spans 14 residues. Per the germline V gene, CDR1 is MNHNS and CDR2 is SASEGT. Here the CDR3 DNA reads TGTGCCAGCAGTGACCCCCGGACAGATTATGGCTACACCTTC. It codes for CASSDPRTDYGYTF.

The J gene is TRBJ1-4, the V gene TRBV7-9, with D tentatively TRBD1 (5 bases). This CDR3 contains 14 residues. Germline values: CDR1 SEHNR, CDR2 FQNEAQ (reference sequence). With 2 bases removed from V and 9 bases from J, the gap between germline ends came to 13 bases. This CDR3 is CASSLTGRGQKLFF. In nucleotides, the CDR3 is TGTGCCAGCAGCTTAACCGGGAGGGGCCAAAAACTGTTTTTT.

The rearrangement links TRBV28 to TRBJ2-1; D not resolved. This CDR3 has 14 amino acids. The germline V and J ends were trimmed by 7 bases and 6 bases, with 16 bases remaining between them. The germline V gene has CDR1 MDHEN and CDR2 SYDVKM. In DNA form, the CDR3 reads TGTGCCAGCATTAACCCCCTAGAGGTCAATGAGCAGTTCTTC. This codes for CASINPLEVNEQFF.

The rearrangement links TRBV28 to TRBJ1-2; the D gene is possibly TRBD1 (5 bases). The CDR3 contains 17 residues. Germline assignment: CDR1 MDHEN and CDR2 SYDVKM. Trimming removed 4 bases at V and 7 bases at J, with 25 bases between. The CDR3 nucleotides are TGTGCCAGCAGTTCCCCCCGTGCGTGGCAAGGGGTGGGTGGCTACACCTTC. It translates to CASSSPRAWQGVGGYTF.

The genes are TRBV7-9 and TRBJ2-2, with TRBD2 matching 10 bases. Germline lookup yields CDR1 SEHNR and CDR2 FQNEAQ (reference sequence). CDR3 length equals 15 residues. Trimming cost V 7 bases and J 4 bases; bases outside gene matches: 6. CDR3 in amino acids: CASILSGRATGELFF. For the CDR3, the DNA is TGTGCCAGCATCCTAAGCGGGAGGGCCACCGGGGAGCTGTTTTTT.

The chain is built from TRBV19 and TRBJ1-2; 9 nucleotides agree with TRBD1. Germline V gives CDR1 LNHDA, CDR2 SQIVND (reference sequence). The CDR3 contains 14 residues. Trimming at V came to 5 bases and at J to 4 bases, leaving 5 bases not matched to a gene. The CDR3 loop reads CASSLQGASYGYTF. CDR3 bases: TGTGCCAGTAGTCTACAGGGGGCTAGCTATGGCTACACCTTC.

The sample holds a few counts of this clone. This rearrangement joins TRBV28 to TRBJ1-1, with 11 bases matching TRBD1. The trim removed 4 bases at V and 5 bases at J, leaving 6 bases unmatched. This CDR3 is 15 amino acids long. The germline CDR1 and CDR2 sequences are MDHEN and SYDVKM. DNA of the CDR3: TGTGCCAGCAGTTCTATAGGGACAGGGGGAACTGAAGCTTTCTTT. Its protein is CASSSIGTGGTEAFF.

The rearrangement uses TRBV18 and TRBJ2-3; 15 bases match TRBD2. The CDR3 has 20 residues. Trimming cost V 3 bases and J 4 bases; bases outside gene matches: 14. Germline CDR1 KGHSH, CDR2 LQKENI. CDR3 loop: CASSPAPRTSGRAMADTQYF. CDR3 sequence (DNA): TGTGCCAGCTCACCCGCCCCCCGGACTAGCGGGAGGGCCATGGCAGATACGCAGTATTTT.

The J gene is TRBJ1-1, the V gene TRBV28; 10 nucleotides agree with TRBD1. Germline CDR1 and CDR2: MDHEN and SYDVKM. J lost 3 bases, V lost 3 bases, and 4 bases had no gene match. The CDR3 consists of 15 residues. CDR3: CASSLTGGPDTEAFF. CDR3 nucleotide sequence: TGTGCCAGCAGTTTGACAGGGGGCCCGGACACTGAAGCTTTCTTT.

The genes are TRBV25-1 and TRBJ2-7; D perhaps matches TRBD2 (5 bases). V lost 3 bases and J 5 bases, leaving 11 bases between the germline ends. CDR3 size: 13 residues. CDR1 is MGHDK, CDR2 SYGVNS, per germline. The chain's CDR3 is CASSERAHDEQYF. The CDR3 coding sequence is TGTGCCAGCAGTGAGAGGGCTCACGACGAGCAGTACTTC.

The chain recombines TRBV5-1 with TRBJ2-7; 8 nucleotides align to TRBD2. CDR1 is SGHRS, CDR2 YFSETQ, per germline. After removal of 7 bases from V and 2 bases from J, the junction contained 8 bases not matched to a gene. CDR3 length equals 14 residues. The CDR3 nucleotides are TGCGCCAGCTGGACCGGGAGGGGGACCTACGAGCAGTACTTC. This sequence encodes CASWTGRGTYEQYF.

The rearrangement links TRBV19 to TRBJ2-3; 7 bases line up with TRBD2. The junction had 8 bases not matched to a gene; V was cut back by 5 bases and J by 6 bases. Germline CDR1 and CDR2: LNHDA and SQIVND (reference sequence). The CDR3 extends over 14 amino acids. CDR3 protein: CASSWAGVFDTQYF. DNA for the CDR3: TGTGCCAGTAGTTGGGCGGGAGTGTTTGATACGCAGTATTTT.

V gene TRBV5-4 combines with J gene TRBJ2-3; the D gene is possibly TRBD2 (5 bases). Trimming removed 0 bases at V and 1 base at J, with 9 bases between. This CDR3 has 15 residues. Germline V lookup: CDR1 SGHNT, CDR2 YYREEE (reference sequence). Here the CDR3 reads CASSLGLKGTDTQYF. CDR3 nucleotides: TGTGCCAGCAGCTTGGGACTAAAAGGCACAGATACGCAGTATTTT.

This clone turned up a few times. The genes are TRBV15 and TRBJ2-6, with D perhaps TRBD1 (5 bases). The V end lost 8 bases, the J end lost 0 bases, and 14 bases lay between the germline ends. This CDR3 region has 16 residues. Looked up from germline, CDR1 is LNHNV and CDR2 is YYDKDF (reference sequence). CDR3 residues: CATSPREGSGANVLTF. CDR3 nucleotide sequence: TGTGCCACCTCCCCCAGGGAAGGCTCTGGGGCCAACGTCCTGACTTTC. Complete variable domain (other parts from reference TRBV15 and TRBJ2-6): DAMVIQNPRYQVTQFGKPVTLSCSQTLNHNVMYWYQQKSSQAPKLLFHYYDKDFNNEADTPDNFQSRRPNTSFCFLDIRSPGLGDTAMYLCATSPREGSGANVLTFGAGSRLTVL.

This clone was recorded a few times. The chain joins TRBV14 to TRBJ2-5; D remains ambiguous. V gave up 4 bases and J gave up 2 bases, with 14 bases separating them. The CDR3 sequence is 15 residues long. Germline assignment: CDR1 SGHDN and CDR2 FVKESK. CDR3: CASSPSTRFQETQYF. For the CDR3, the DNA is TGTGCCAGCAGCCCTAGTACCAGGTTTCAAGAGACCCAGTACTTC. Full variable domain (outside the CDR3, taken from reference TRBV14 and TRBJ2-5): EAGVTQFPSHSVIEKGQTVTLRCDPISGHDNLYWYRRVMGKEIKFLLHFVKESKQDESGMPNNRFLAERTGGTYSTLKVQPAELEDSGVYFCASSPSTRFQETQYFGPGTRLLVL.

The V gene is TRBV13, the J gene TRBJ1-5; D gene ambiguous. V shed 5 bases and J shed 2 bases, with 7 bases lying between them. The CDR3 is 13 amino acids. Germline V gene sequence: CDR1 PRHDT, CDR2 FYEKMQ (reference sequence). The CDR3 DNA is TGTGCCAGCAGCCCGGCCCGCAATCAGCCCCAGCATTTT. Translated: CASSPARNQPQHF.